This T cell receptor beta chain was recorded in a study of graft-versus-host responses after intestinal transplantation. Study-wide background: All recipients got anti-thymocyte globulin induction, then tacrolimus and steroids for roughly three years. Study-wide points: Ileal or blood samples showed some GvH clones first, and such clones were also found in recipient marrow. Patients who carried graft-donor T cell macrochimerism also had high graft-versus-host to host-versus-graft clonal ratios in their allografts.

V trimming: 4 bases; J trimming: 5 bases; junction bases outside the gene matches: 7. CDR3 size: 14 residues. From germline, CDR1 is SGHDN and CDR2 FVKESK. Of note for this clone: The antigen remains unidentified.

TCRdb keeps only in-frame clones here, not all; method: immunoSEQ multiplex PCR. The sample includes 33,000 or so clones, around 95% of them seen just once. J is TRBJ1-2 and V is TRBV14, with 7 bases identical to TRBD1. The sequence came from a human patient who received an intestinal transplant, so some T cells may come from the graft donor. Source: PBMCs, taken 16 days after intestinal transplant. The CDR3 DNA is TGTGCCAGCAGCCCCCAGACAGGGCGATATGGCTACACCTTC. It yields the protein CASSPQTGRYGYTF.